This T cell receptor beta chain was recovered during a study of cytomegalovirus exposure and HLA in healthy donors. Whole-study findings and limits: Most TCR beta V segments were productive about 87% or about 30% of the time in an earlier analysis.

Details on this clone: The antigen is undetermined. One end of the junction varies from germline; a read error may be responsible.

CDR1 and CDR2 from the germline V gene are SQVTM and ANQGSEA. This CDR3 has 15 residues. This PCR relied on a set of 60 Vbeta primers and 13 Jbeta primers. The protocol was immunoSEQ multiplex PCR, while the TCRdb copy is restricted to in-frame clones and leaves out a portion. The repertoire consists of about 130,000 clones, with about 79% occurring once and the leading ten covering more than 1.5%. This clonotype was obtained from a middle-aged man in good health and CMV-seronegative. The rearrangement uses TRBV29-1 and TRBJ2-5; the match to TRBD1 covers 7 bases. The sequencing sample was made of PBMCs. CDR3 residues: CSVEEADRAREIQYF. The CDR3 DNA reads as TGCAGCGTTGAAGAGGCCGACAGGGCAAGAGAGATCCAGTACTTC.